This TCR beta chain was profiled in a study of Tregs in tolerant kidney transplant recipients. Looked up from germline, CDR1 is SGHDN and CDR2 is FVKESK. The CDR3 is 14 residues long. The J segment lost 3 bases and the V segment lost 0 bases, leaving 2 bases of the junction unmatched. Some clones are missing from TCRdb's copy, which holds only in-frame ones; the method was immunoSEQ multiplex PCR. Of 100,000 to 120,000 clones in the sample, roughly 90% were seen once. Specimen: CD4+ T cells from blood, collected before the transplant. The chain is built from TRBV14 and TRBJ2-7, with 7 bases identical to TRBD2. This TCR came from a human donor who received a combined kidney and bone marrow transplant. CDR3 nucleotide sequence: TGTGCCAGCAGCCAAGATCCTAGCGGCTACGAGCAGTACTTC. This codes for CASSQDPSGYEQYF.